Below, 16 T cell receptor beta chains from the same sample are listed, as sequenced in a study of shared clonotypes between healthy human individuals. Libraries were prepared by immunoSEQ multiplex PCR; TCRdb keeps only in-frame clonotypes and omits some of them. The sample includes 2 million to 2.5 million clones, roughly 93% seen only once; the top ten take around 0.4%. The specimen sequenced was naive CD4+ T cells from PBMCs. Documented subset: CD45RA+ positively selected. These receptors were collected from a man aged 18 to 35 in good health. Some clones in this sample may be carry-over from other donors' samples.

Notes on this clone: Relative to the germline gene, one junction end is altered; a read error may explain this. The same CDR3 can be traced to other DNA sequences in this sample. The chain links TRBV29-1 to TRBJ2-1; D may be TRBD2 (5 bases). This CDR3 comprises 10 residues. CDR1 is SQVTM and CDR2 is ANQGSEA in the germline V gene. The CDR3 DNA reads TGTAGCGTTCTACGGGGTGAGCAGTTCTTC. This gives the protein CSVLRGEQFF.

The genes are TRBV27 and TRBJ2-3, with 13 nucleotides matching TRBD2. Germline CDR1 is MNHEY and CDR2 is SMNVEV (reference sequence). The CDR3 runs to 17 residues. The junction had 6 bases not matched to a gene; V was cut back by 4 bases and J by 2 bases. DNA of the CDR3: TGTGCCAGCAGTTCTAAACTAGCGGGAGGGTACACAGATACGCAGTATTTT. Protein: CASSSKLAGGYTDTQYF.

The chain recombines TRBV5-6 with TRBJ2-7, with D uncertain. V was clipped by 1 base and J by 2 bases, with 10 bases between them. The germline CDR1 and CDR2 sequences are SGHDT and YYEEEE. The CDR3 spans 14 residues. CDR3 sequence: CASSLIRATYEQYF. The CDR3 DNA sequence: TGTGCCAGCAGCTTGATAAGGGCTACCTACGAGCAGTACTTC.

The chain uses TRBV19 and TRBJ2-7; tentative D call: TRBD2 (6 bases). The germline CDR1 and CDR2 sequences are LNHDA and SQIVND (reference sequence). V was shortened by 2 bases and J by 3 bases, with 17 bases between the two germline ends. The CDR3 loop spans 16 amino acids. CDR3 region: CASSISRRASHYEQYF. The CDR3 nucleotides read TGTGCCAGTAGTATATCTAGGAGGGCGTCCCACTACGAGCAGTACTTC.

A remark on this clone: Distinct nucleotide sequences in the sample also encode this CDR3. The V call is TRBV28, the J call TRBJ1-2; D gene ambiguous. The germline gives CDR1 MDHEN, CDR2 SYDVKM. This CDR3 contains 11 residues. Trimming took 4 bases from V and 8 from J, leaving 8 bases between them. The CDR3 reads CASSSPGGYTF. As DNA, the CDR3 is TGTGCCAGCAGTTCCCCCGGGGGCTACACCTTC.

This clone was seen a few times. The V gene is TRBV2, the J gene TRBJ1-5, with D unclear. Trimming took off 0 bases at V and 6 bases at J, with 6 bases between the two ends. Germline-derived CDR1 and CDR2 are SNHLY and FYNNEI. The CDR3 consists of 13 residues. CDR3 region: CASSEARSQPQHF. CDR3 in DNA: TGTGCCAGCAGTGAAGCAAGGTCTCAGCCCCAGCATTTT. Full variable domain (rest looked up from reference TRBV2 and TRBJ1-5): EPEVTQTPSHQVTQMGQEVILRCVPISNHLYFYWYRQILGQKVEFLVSFYNNEISEKSEIFDDQFSVERPDGSNFTLKIRSTKLEDSAMYFCASSEARSQPQHFGDGTRLSIL.

This rearrangement joins TRBV16 to TRBJ2-3; D is uncertain. The CDR3 covers 15 residues. Per the germline V gene, CDR1 is KGHSY and CDR2 is FQNENV. V was clipped by 0 bases and J by 2 bases, with 9 bases between them. The CDR3 DNA sequence: TGTGCCAGCAGCCAATCTTTCCCTACCACAGATACGCAGTATTTT. Encoded protein: CASSQSFPTTDTQYF.

V and J are TRBV7-2 and TRBJ2-7; weak D call: TRBD1 (5 bases). The CDR3 covers 15 residues. Germline V CDR1 and CDR2: SGHTA, FQGNSA. The ends were cut back, 5 bases at V and 2 bases at J, with 16 bases in the middle. The CDR3 region is CASSPGQPGAYEQYF. The CDR3, as DNA: TGTGCCAGCAGCCCCGGACAACCTGGGGCCTACGAGCAGTACTTC. Supplemented by reference TRBV7-2 and TRBJ2-7, the full variable domain reads GAGVSQSPSNKVTEKGKDVELRCDPISGHTALYWYRQSLGQGLEFLIYFQGNSAPDKSGLPSDRFSAERTGGSVSTLTIQRTQQEDSAVYLCASSPGQPGAYEQYFGPGTRLTVT.

The chain couples TRBV27 to TRBJ1-1; D might be TRBD1 (6 bases). This CDR3 has 13 residues. Trimming cost V 7 bases and J 8 bases, with 17 bases left between them. Germline V lookup: CDR1 MNHEY, CDR2 SMNVEV (reference sequence). The CDR3 region is CASKKGERWEAFF. The CDR3, as DNA: TGTGCCAGCAAGAAGGGGGAGCGGTGGGAAGCTTTCTTT.

The chain carries TRBV11-1 and TRBJ2-2; TRBD2 matches 12 bases. Trimming cost V 1 base and J 7 bases; bases outside gene matches: 1. The CDR3 is 15 amino acids. Germline V gives CDR1 SGHAT, CDR2 FQDESV (reference sequence). This CDR3 reads CASSLELAGGGELFF. In nucleotides, the CDR3 is TGTGCCAGCAGCTTAGAACTAGCGGGAGGCGGGGAGCTGTTTTTT.

The rearrangement links TRBV10-3 to TRBJ1-4; the D is unclear. The germline gives CDR1 ENHRY, CDR2 SYGVKD. V shed 6 bases and J shed 3 bases, with 11 bases lying between them. CDR3 length: 14 residues. CDR3 in DNA: TGTGCCATCAGGCGGAGCCTAGCTAATGAAAAACTGTTTTTT. Its translation: CAIRRSLANEKLFF.

The J gene is TRBJ2-2, the V gene TRBV7-3; no reliable D call. The CDR3 is 13 amino acids. Trimming removed 5 bases from V and 7 bases from J, with 11 bases in between. CDR1 SGHTA and CDR2 FQGTGA come from the germline V gene. The CDR3 loop reads CASSREFGGELFF. The CDR3, as DNA: TGTGCCAGCAGCCGTGAATTTGGCGGGGAGCTGTTTTTT. Combining the CDR3 with reference TRBV7-3 and TRBJ2-2 gives the whole variable domain GAGVSQTPSNKVTEKGKYVELRCDPISGHTALYWYRQSLGQGPEFLIYFQGTGAADDSGLPNDRFFAVRPEGSVSTLKIQRTERGDSAVYLCASSREFGGELFFGEGSRLTVL.

J is TRBJ2-1 and V is TRBV6-6; tentative D call: TRBD2 (5 bases). Germline V gives CDR1 MNHNY, CDR2 SVGAGI (reference sequence). V was cut by 0 bases and J by 0 bases, with 9 bases left in between. The CDR3 is 16 residues long. DNA for the CDR3: TGTGCCAGCAGTTACTCTCAGCGGAGCTCCTACAATGAGCAGTTCTTC. Protein: CASSYSQRSSYNEQFF.

This clone has a single count. J is TRBJ2-1 and V is TRBV11-3, with 10 nucleotides matching TRBD2. The J segment lost 8 bases and the V segment lost 4 bases, leaving 8 bases of the junction unmatched. There are 15 residues in the CDR3. The germline gives CDR1 SGHNT, CDR2 YENEEA. CDR3 protein: CASSSRSGRADEQFF. CDR3 sequence (DNA): TGTGCCAGCAGCTCCCGCAGCGGGAGGGCCGATGAGCAGTTCTTC.

The chain couples TRBV18 to TRBJ2-2; the D gene could be TRBD1 or TRBD2 (5 bases each). Germline lookup yields CDR1 KGHSH and CDR2 LQKENI. There are 14 residues in the CDR3. CDR3 loop: CAGGGEKGTGELFF. The CDR3 DNA reads TGTGCTGGAGGAGGAGAGAAGGGGACCGGGGAGCTGTTTTTT.

This clone was detected once. The chain links TRBV10-3 to TRBJ2-1; the match to TRBD1 covers 10 bases. The CDR3 is 14 amino acids. From germline, CDR1 is ENHRY and CDR2 SYGVKD. J was trimmed by 5 bases and V by 8 bases; bases with no gene match: 6. CDR3 DNA sequence: TGTGCCATCGGGGGGACAGGGGACGACAATGAGCAGTTCTTC. It specifies CAIGGTGDDNEQFF.